This T cell receptor beta chain is drawn from a study of blood T cell repertoires in COVID-19. About the study: Sites in the United States, Italy and Spain provided acute and convalescent COVID-19 samples. Sources were T cells, B-cell-depleted T cells, or PBMCs; the material itself was cDNA or gDNA.

Under the authors' procedure: Estimated nucleated cell counts came from reference gene primer amplification. Profiling relied on immunoSEQ multiplex PCR, and the TCRdb table lists in-frame clones only, not all of them. V and J calls and clone size come straight from that table; D and trimming were deduced from the DNA. The sample comprises about 270,000 clones, about 89% of which are singletons, and approximately 9% rests with the top ten. Per the germline V gene, CDR1 is SGHVS and CDR2 is FNYEAQ. V gave up 3 bases and J gave up 5 bases, with 12 bases separating them. This CDR3 contains 14 residues. This TCR derives from a man aged 35-49 years with active or convalescent COVID-19. Material: peripheral blood. This chain joins TRBV7-6 and TRBJ2-3; no definite D call. CDR3 coding DNA: TGTGCCAGCAGCTTTCGCGGAGAGGAAGATACGCAGTATTTT. Its protein is CASSFRGEEDTQYF.